The 32 T cell receptor beta chains in this list originate from one sample, sequenced in a study of blood T cell repertoires in COVID-19. TCRdb's copy holds only in-frame clones and misses some; the assay was immunoSEQ multiplex PCR. The sample contains under 95,000 clones, 87% of which appear only once. Input material: peripheral blood. Source of these receptors: a man aged 55 to 69 with acute or convalescent COVID-19.

V gene TRBV7-8 combines with J gene TRBJ1-6; D gene ambiguous. Germline V lookup: CDR1 SGHVS, CDR2 FQNEAQ. CDR3 size: 15 residues. Trimming pared 2 bases from V and 9 bases from J, leaving 14 bases between. The CDR3 here is CASSLMGRSFSPLHF. The CDR3 DNA is TGTGCCAGCAGCTTAATGGGCAGATCGTTTTCACCCCTCCACTTT.

The gene calls are TRBV6-5 and TRBJ2-1, with D possibly being TRBD1 (6 bases). The ends were cut back, 11 bases at V and 6 bases at J, with 11 bases in the middle. The CDR3 spans 11 residues. Looked up from germline, CDR1 is MNHEY and CDR2 is SVGAGI. The CDR3, as DNA: TGTGCCGCTCCAGGGGTCAATGAGCAGTTCTTC. This encodes CAAPGVNEQFF.

This clone is classed as medium-sized. The chain has TRBV7-8 and TRBJ1-4; D is perhaps TRBD1 (5 bases). V was shortened by 7 bases and J by 4 bases, with 16 bases between the two germline ends. This CDR3 is 15 amino acids long. Germline CDR1 SGHVS, CDR2 FQNEAQ. The CDR3 DNA sequence: TGTGCCAGCAAATTAGGGGTTTTACGTAATGAAAAACTGTTTTTT. It encodes CASKLGVLRNEKLFF.

This chain connects TRBV5-6 to TRBJ2-3; TRBD1 matches 9 bases. The CDR3 is 19 residues long. Germline V gives CDR1 SGHDT, CDR2 YYEEEE. V was clipped by 4 bases and J by 1 base; unmatched bases: 16. CDR3 region: CASSPLTGGTLSRTDTQYF. The CDR3 DNA reads as TGTGCCAGCAGCCCGTTGACAGGGGGGACCCTTAGTCGCACAGATACGCAGTATTTT.

V is TRBV2 and J is TRBJ1-4, with D perhaps matching TRBD1 (5 bases). Per germline, CDR1 SNHLY and CDR2 FYNNEI. Between the trimmed V and J ends, which lost 4 bases and 3 bases, there was a span of 6 bases. This CDR3 contains 13 residues. The CDR3, as DNA: TGTGCCAGCAGTGTCAGGGCTAATGAAAAACTGTTTTTT. Translating it yields CASSVRANEKLFF.

This clone has just one count. The chain carries TRBV4-3 and TRBJ1-2; D is unclear. CDR3 length: 17 amino acids. CDR1 and CDR2 from the germline V gene are LGHNA and YSLEER. V dropped 2 bases and J dropped 3 bases, with 19 bases sitting between them. The CDR3 sequence: CASSQKPTTKGDYGYTF. The CDR3, as DNA: TGCGCCAGCAGCCAAAAACCCACCACTAAGGGAGACTATGGCTACACCTTC.

This chain uses TRBV11-2 with TRBJ2-1, with 13 bases identical to TRBD2. V was pared by 5 bases and J by 0 bases, with 10 bases of the junction left unmatched. Germline V gene sequence: CDR1 SGHAT, CDR2 FQNNGV. The CDR3 sequence is 19 residues long. CDR3 nucleotides: TGTGCCAGCAGCCCCGGACTAGCGGGGGACCTTAGCTCCTACAATGAGCAGTTCTTC. This gives the protein CASSPGLAGDLSSYNEQFF. The full variable domain, in which reference TRBV11-2 and TRBJ2-1 provide the parts outside the CDR3, is EAGVAQSPRYKIIEKRQSVAFWCNPISGHATLYWYQQILGQGPKLLIQFQNNGVVDDSQLPKDRFSAERLKGVDSTLKIQPAKLEDSAVYLCASSPGLAGDLSSYNEQFFGPGTRLTVL.

The chain employs TRBV29-1 and TRBJ1-1; D remains ambiguous. This CDR3 is 9 amino acids long. Germline CDR1 and CDR2: SQVTM and ANQGSEA. V lost 5 bases, J lost 10 bases, and 8 bases lay in between. The CDR3 region is CSVREGAFF. The CDR3, as DNA: TGCAGCGTTCGCGAGGGAGCTTTCTTT.

The rearrangement links TRBV3-1 (or the pseudogene TRBV3-2) to TRBJ2-3, with 11 bases fitting TRBD2. V gave up 0 bases and J gave up 3 bases; unmatched junction bases: 8. CDR1 and CDR2 (germline): LGHDT, YNNKEL (reference sequence). The CDR3 runs 18 residues. In nucleotides, the CDR3 is TGTGCCAGCAGCCAAGATTTCGGAACTAGCGGGGGTACAGATACGCAGTATTTT. Translating gives CASSQDFGTSGGTDTQYF.

The chain is built from TRBV6-6 and TRBJ1-2; tentatively, D is TRBD1 (6 bases). Germline V gives CDR1 MNHNY, CDR2 SVGAGI (reference sequence). The CDR3 spans 15 residues. The ends were cut back, 8 bases at V and 6 bases at J, with 22 bases in the middle. The CDR3 region has the DNA TGTGCCAGCTCAGACGGGGGGACATCTTACCATGGCTACACCTTC. Amino acids: CASSDGGTSYHGYTF.

The chain is built from TRBV6-1 and TRBJ2-1; D unclear. With 3 bases removed from V and 6 bases from J, the gap between germline ends came to 9 bases. Germline-derived CDR1 and CDR2 are MNHNS and SASEGT. The length of the CDR3 is 13 residues. The CDR3: CASSEQASNEQFF. The CDR3 DNA reads TGTGCCAGCAGTGAGCAGGCCAGCAATGAGCAGTTCTTC.

This chain joins TRBV3-1 (or the pseudogene TRBV3-2) and TRBJ2-6; D may be TRBD1 (5 bases). V dropped 1 base and J dropped 4 bases, with 8 bases sitting between them. This CDR3 is 15 amino acids long. Germline CDR1 LGHDT, CDR2 YNNKEL (reference sequence). CDR3 residues: CASSQAGIGANVLTF. CDR3 nucleotide sequence: TGTGCCAGCAGCCAAGCAGGGATAGGGGCCAACGTCCTGACTTTC.

This chain connects TRBV11-3 to TRBJ2-1, with D possibly being TRBD1 (5 bases). Trimming stripped 0 bases from V and 4 bases from J, with 13 bases between. The germline CDR1 and CDR2 sequences are SGHNT and YENEEA. This CDR3 is built from 16 residues. The CDR3 DNA is TGTGCCAGCAGCTTAGATGGGGCAGGCCATTACAATGAGCAGTTCTTC. Its translation is CASSLDGAGHYNEQFF.

The chain carries TRBV30 and TRBJ1-2; D might be TRBD1 (5 bases). The CDR3 consists of 14 residues. Germline-derived CDR1 and CDR2 are GTSNPN and SVGIG (reference sequence). V lost 3 bases and J lost 7, with 18 bases in between. CDR3 coding DNA: TGTGCCTGGAGCGCCCCGGGGGGGTCTCCTGGCTACACCTTC. It translates to CAWSAPGGSPGYTF.

The chain is built from TRBV19 and TRBJ2-6; maybe TRBD1 (5 bases). The germline V and J ends were trimmed by 3 bases and 2 bases, with 20 bases remaining between them. The CDR3 extends over 19 amino acids. Looked up from germline, CDR1 is LNHDA and CDR2 is SQIVND (reference sequence). The CDR3 DNA follows: TGTGCCAGTAGTATTACGGCGGCAGGGCATGACCCTGGGGCCAACGTCCTGACTTTC. As protein: CASSITAAGHDPGANVLTF.

The chain employs TRBV19 and TRBJ1-2; D is ambiguous. V shed 5 bases and J shed 4 bases, with 2 bases lying between them. Germline V lookup: CDR1 LNHDA, CDR2 SQIVND (reference sequence). There are 10 residues in the CDR3. The CDR3 DNA reads TGTGCCAGTAGTCGCTATGGCTACACCTTC. Translation: CASSRYGYTF.

This chain joins TRBV18 and TRBJ1-4, with a tentative D call TRBD1 (6 bases). Germline V gives CDR1 KGHSH, CDR2 LQKENI. Trimming removed 3 bases at V and 5 bases at J, with 13 bases between. The CDR3 extends over 15 amino acids. CDR3 sequence reads: CASSPRQELNEKLFF. As DNA, the CDR3 is TGTGCCAGCTCACCGAGACAGGAACTCAATGAAAAACTGTTTTTT.

The chain is built from TRBV7-9 and TRBJ1-5; 9 nucleotides line up with TRBD1. The CDR3 is made up of 14 amino acids. Trimming removed 4 bases from V and 4 bases from J; junction bases left unmatched: 2. Germline lookup yields CDR1 SEHNR and CDR2 FQNEAQ (reference sequence). The CDR3 is CASSSGQGNQPQHF. The CDR3 region has the DNA TGTGCCAGCAGCTCCGGACAGGGGAATCAGCCCCAGCATTTT.

CDR3 sequence reads: CASSDLGHYTEAFF. CDR3 bases: TGTGCCAGCAGTGACCTAGGACATTACACTGAAGCTTTCTTT. This chain links TRBV6-1 with TRBJ1-1; possible D gene TRBD1, 5 bases. Trimming pared 3 bases from V and 3 bases from J, leaving 11 bases between. The CDR3 sequence is 14 residues long. Looked up from germline, CDR1 is MNHNS and CDR2 is SASEGT.

The chain joins TRBV3-1 (or the pseudogene TRBV3-2) to TRBJ2-7; no firm D call. Germline V gives CDR1 LGHDT, CDR2 YNNKEL (reference sequence). The CDR3 has 12 amino acids. V was pared by 1 base and J by 2 bases, with 3 bases between. CDR3 amino acids: CASSQAAYEQYF. DNA of the CDR3: TGTGCCAGCAGCCAAGCGGCCTACGAGCAGTACTTC.

The J gene is TRBJ2-5, the V gene TRBV11-3; possibly TRBD2 for D (5 bases). The germline CDR1 and CDR2 sequences are SGHNT and YENEEA. This CDR3 comprises 13 residues. V lost 5 bases to trimming and J lost 5 bases, with 12 bases between them. This CDR3 reads CASSPSREETQYF. The CDR3 DNA reads as TGTGCCAGCAGCCCATCTAGGGAGGAGACCCAGTACTTC.

The CDR3, as DNA: TGTGCCAGCAGTTACTCGACTAGAGGCTCCTACGAGCAGTACTTC. Translating gives CASSYSTRGSYEQYF. This chain joins TRBV6-2 or TRBV6-3 and TRBJ2-7; D is perhaps TRBD2 (6 bases). There are 15 residues in the CDR3. From germline, CDR1 is MNHEY and CDR2 SVGEGT. The ends were cut back, 0 bases at V and 0 bases at J, with 9 bases in the middle.

Worth noting for this clone: It may be a read error: a sequence one base away is much more abundant. The chain carries TRBV3-1 (or the pseudogene TRBV3-2) and TRBJ1-1; 8 bases agree with TRBD1. Trimming at V came to 4 bases and at J to 1 base, leaving 2 bases not matched to a gene. Germline V gene lookup returns CDR1 LGHDT and CDR2 YNNKEL (reference sequence). The CDR3 spans 14 residues. CDR3 DNA sequence: TGTGCCAGCAGCCGGGGGACAGGGAACACTGAAGCTTTCTTT. The encoded protein is CASSRGTGNTEAFF.

The J gene is TRBJ2-3, the V gene TRBV3-1 (or the pseudogene TRBV3-2); 11 nucleotides match TRBD2. The CDR3 totals 17 residues. V lost 0 bases to trimming and J lost 5 bases; unmatched junction nucleotides: 7. CDR1 LGHDT and CDR2 YNNKEL come from the germline V gene (reference sequence). The CDR3 DNA follows: TGTGCCAGCAGCCAAGATCCTAGCGGGGGGTTAAGAGATACGCAGTATTTT. The encoded protein is CASSQDPSGGLRDTQYF.

The chain couples TRBV6-1 to TRBJ2-2, with 10 positions matching TRBD2. Looked up from germline, CDR1 is MNHNS and CDR2 is SASEGT. This CDR3 has 17 amino acids. After removal of 3 bases from V and 2 bases from J, the junction contained 6 bases not matched to a gene. CDR3 DNA sequence: TGTGCCAGCAGTGAGCGGCTAGCGGGGGCAAACACCGGGGAGCTGTTTTTT. This gives the protein CASSERLAGANTGELFF.

The gene calls are TRBV6-1 and TRBJ1-6; 8 bases line up with TRBD1. With V trimmed by 1 base and J by 9 bases, 5 bases remained unmatched. CDR3 length: 15 residues. From germline, CDR1 is MNHNS and CDR2 SASEGT. The CDR3 coding sequence is TGTGCCAGCAGTGAAGGTCGAACAGGGGGTTCACCCCTCCACTTT. Protein product: CASSEGRTGGSPLHF.

This rearrangement joins TRBV3-1 (or the pseudogene TRBV3-2) to TRBJ1-1; 9 bases fit TRBD1. The V gene end was trimmed by 4 bases and the J gene end by 5 bases; junction bases not matched to a gene: 5. The germline gives CDR1 LGHDT, CDR2 YNNKEL (reference sequence). The CDR3 has 14 amino acids. CDR3 coding DNA: TGTGCCAGCAGCCCCACAGGGGGCGTAACTGAAGCTTTCTTT. This translates into CASSPTGGVTEAFF.

The rearrangement links TRBV5-6 to TRBJ2-7; 9 bases fit TRBD2. This CDR3 spans 15 amino acids. Germline CDR1 reads SGHDT; CDR2 reads YYEEEE. V dropped 4 bases and J dropped 7; count of bases not matched to a gene: 12. For the CDR3, the DNA is TGTGCCAGCAGCCCTATGGCGGGGGGGGCCTGGGAGCAGTACTTC. As protein: CASSPMAGGAWEQYF.

This chain links TRBV10-2 with TRBJ2-5, with D tentatively TRBD2 (6 bases). The CDR3 totals 12 residues. V lost 5 bases to trimming and J lost 8 bases, with 12 bases between them. The V gene's germline CDR1 is WSHSY and CDR2 SAAADI. This CDR3 is CASSWGRSTQYF. The CDR3 DNA follows: TGCGCCAGCAGTTGGGGGAGGAGCACCCAGTACTTC.

The gene calls are TRBV30 and TRBJ1-5; D not resolved. The CDR3 contains 13 residues. V lost 2 bases and J lost 0, with 5 bases in between. Germline V CDR1 and CDR2: GTSNPN, SVGIG (reference sequence). This CDR3 reads CAWSPNSNQPQHF. The CDR3 bases are TGTGCCTGGAGTCCAAATAGCAATCAGCCCCAGCATTTT.

The chain couples TRBV5-1 to TRBJ2-7; the match to TRBD2 covers 13 bases. The CDR3 extends over 17 amino acids. The V gene's germline CDR1 is SGHRS and CDR2 YFSETQ. J gave up 4 bases and V 7 bases, and 14 bases lay outside the gene matches. The DNA for the CDR3 is TGCGCCAGCCGCCGCTCGACTAGCGGGGGGCCAGAGTACGAGCAGTACTTC. Residues: CASRRSTSGGPEYEQYF.

The chain uses TRBV4-1 and TRBJ2-1; TRBD1 matches at 8 bases. From germline, CDR1 is MGHRA and CDR2 YSYEKL. The CDR3 covers 15 residues. Trimming removed 3 bases from V and 0 bases from J; junction bases left unmatched: 1. As DNA, the CDR3 is TGCGCCAGCAGCCAGGGACAGGCCTCCTACAATGAGCAGTTCTTC. It specifies CASSQGQASYNEQFF.